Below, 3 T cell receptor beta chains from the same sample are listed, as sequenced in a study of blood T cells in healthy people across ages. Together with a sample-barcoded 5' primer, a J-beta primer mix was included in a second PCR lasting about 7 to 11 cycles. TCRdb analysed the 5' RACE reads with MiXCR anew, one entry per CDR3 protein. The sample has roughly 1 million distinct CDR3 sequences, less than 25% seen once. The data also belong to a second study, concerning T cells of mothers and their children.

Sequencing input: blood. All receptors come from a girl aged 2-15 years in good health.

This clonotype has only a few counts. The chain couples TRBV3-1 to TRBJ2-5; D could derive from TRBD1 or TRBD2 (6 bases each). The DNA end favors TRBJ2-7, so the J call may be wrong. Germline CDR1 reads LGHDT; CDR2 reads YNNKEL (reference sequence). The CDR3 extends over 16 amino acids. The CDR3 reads CASSLTRGGSRGEQYF. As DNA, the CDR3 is TGTGCCAGCAGCCTCACAAGAGGGGGGAGTCGGGGCGAGCAGTACTTC.

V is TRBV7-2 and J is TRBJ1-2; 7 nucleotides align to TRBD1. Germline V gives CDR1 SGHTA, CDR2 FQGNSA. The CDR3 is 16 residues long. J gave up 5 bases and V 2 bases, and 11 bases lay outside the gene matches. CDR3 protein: CASSLLVAGTVYGYTF. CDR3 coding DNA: TGTGCCAGCAGCTTATTGGTTGCCGGGACAGTATATGGCTACACCTTC.

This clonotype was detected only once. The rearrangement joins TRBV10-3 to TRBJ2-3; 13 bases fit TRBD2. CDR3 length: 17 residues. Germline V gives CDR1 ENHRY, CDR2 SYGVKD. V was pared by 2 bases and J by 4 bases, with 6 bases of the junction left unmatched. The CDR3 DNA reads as TGTGCCATCAGTGAGCCAGGACTAGCGGGAGTCCCAGATACGCAGTATTTT. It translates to CAISEPGLAGVPDTQYF.